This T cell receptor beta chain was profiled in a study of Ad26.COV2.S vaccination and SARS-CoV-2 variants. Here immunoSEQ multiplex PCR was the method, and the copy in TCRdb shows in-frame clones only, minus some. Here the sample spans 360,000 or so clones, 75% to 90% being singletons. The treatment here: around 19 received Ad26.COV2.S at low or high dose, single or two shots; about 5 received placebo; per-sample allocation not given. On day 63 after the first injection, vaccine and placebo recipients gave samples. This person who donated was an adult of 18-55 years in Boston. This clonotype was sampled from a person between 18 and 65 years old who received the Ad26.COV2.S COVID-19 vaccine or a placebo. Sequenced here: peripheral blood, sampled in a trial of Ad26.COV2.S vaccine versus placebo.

The chain's CDR3 is CASSQGRHTQYF. Here the CDR3 DNA reads TGTGCCAGCAGCCAAGGCCGGCATACGCAGTATTTT. The V and J genes are TRBV3-1 (or the pseudogene TRBV3-2) and TRBJ2-3; D unresolved. The V and J ends lost 1 base and 7 bases respectively, with 6 bases between them. The germline gives CDR1 LGHDT, CDR2 YNNKEL (reference sequence). The CDR3 is made up of 12 amino acids.